This T cell receptor (beta chain) was sequenced in a study of blood T cell repertoires in COVID-19. At the level of the study: The United States, Italy and Spain supplied acute and convalescent COVID-19 samples. Nucleic acid was either cDNA or gDNA, and it came from T cells, B-cell-depleted T cells, or PBMCs.

Germline V lookup: CDR1 MDHEN, CDR2 SYDVKM. Trimming cost V 3 bases and J 3 bases, with 6 bases left between them. The CDR3 covers 13 residues. Authors' data handling: How many nucleated cells were present was estimated from reference gene primer amplification. The data were produced by immunoSEQ multiplex PCR, yet TCRdb's version contains in-frame clones alone and is incomplete. V and J calls and clone size come straight from that table; D and trimming were deduced from the DNA. Of some 130,000 clones in the sample, roughly 69% were seen once. The specimen was peripheral blood. The chain uses TRBV28 and TRBJ2-1; D is undetermined. The receptor was derived from a woman aged 70-85 years with acute or convalescent COVID-19. The CDR3 DNA reads TGTGCCAGCAGTTTGGCTGGCTACAATGAGCAGTTCTTC. Protein: CASSLAGYNEQFF.